The present T cell receptor beta chain was sequenced within a study of T cells after yellow fever vaccination. Looking at the study overall: Libraries from low-cell-number fractions were prepared with the SMART-Seq v4 Ultra Low Input RNA kit.

Overall study results and limits: Post-booster samples contained most primary-vaccination clones (about 95% CD4, roughly 88% CD8).

This clonotype was found many times. Its antigen is undetermined. The CDR3 is 16 residues long. The V end lost 3 bases, the J end lost 0 bases, and 14 bases lay between the germline ends. Germline values: CDR1 SGHRS, CDR2 YFSETQ. In making TCR cDNA, 5'RACE template switching added a universal primer site and UMIs to it. TCRdb independently ran MiXCR on the 5' RACE reads; one entry per CDR3 protein. The sample yields over 150,000 distinct CDR3 sequences, approximately 6.2% seen once. This TCR was recovered from a man younger than 35 who received the YFV17D yellow fever vaccine. The chain couples TRBV5-1 to TRBJ2-3; weak D call: TRBD2 (5 bases). The source was CD4+ T cells sorted from PBMCs, collected on the day of the first yellow fever vaccination. The CDR3 sequence is CASSSTGWTSTDTQYF. The CDR3 region has the DNA TGCGCCAGCAGCTCGACGGGGTGGACTAGCACAGATACGCAGTATTTT. The whole variable domain, remainder taken from reference TRBV5-1 and TRBJ2-3, is KAGVTQTPRYLIKTRGQQVTLSCSPISGHRSVSWYQQTPGQGLQFLFEYFSETQRNKGNFPGRFSGRQFSNSRSEMNVSTLELGDSALYLCASSSTGWTSTDTQYFGPGTRLTVL.